This TCR beta chain originates from a study of response to subunit inactivated influenza vaccine (dated by TCRdb to between 2017 and 2018). Study-wide context: Deep quantitative profiling of the T cell receptor repertoire was used in the study to follow responses to a trivalent subunit inactivated influenza vaccine. The research as a whole found: The authors proposed that each seasonal influenza vaccination may bring in only a limited number of new T cells.

Based on the germline V gene, the CDR1 and CDR2 sequences are LGHNA and YSLEER. V and J lose 0 bases and 7 bases, and a span of 13 bases separates them. Counted from cysteine to phenylalanine, this CDR3 has 14 amino acids. This entry keeps only the CDR3 DNA: 42 bases, framed from base 1. Libraries were constructed by RT-PCR. Reads for this sample came from an Illumina HiSeq 2500. Clones were called with MiXCR by TCRdb after fastp trimmed the public reads at Q25, and only in-frame beta chains were retained. All rows with the same CDR3 protein become a single entry with the most common DNA and genes. The sample table contains about 700,000 distinct CDR3 sequences; only one count was recorded for around 15% of them. Together, the top ten hold less than 9% of the sample. Regarding this clonotype: The clone's antigen remains unknown. No clone much larger than this one lies a single base away; base qualities are absent.

The sample here was PBMCs from blood, taken around two weeks before vaccination. The TCR sequence derives from a man aged 45-65 years who received an inactivated influenza vaccine. Donor details come from another sample of the same person, matched by shared clones. This chain is built from TRBV4-3 and TRBJ2-7, with a tentative D gene TRBD2 over 7 matching bases. The DNA sequence is TGCGCCAGCAGCCAAGATAGGGGGGGAGGAGAGCAGTACTTC. Translated, this is CASSQDRGGGEQYF.